The 10 T cell receptor beta chains below come from one sample, sequenced in a study of regulatory T cells in long-lasting Graves disease. CDR3-region Arm-PCR and iRepertoire HTBI primers produced the TCR beta libraries. Using its own MiXCR run on the multiplex PCR reads, TCRdb lists one record per CDR3 protein. The table lists roughly 400,000 distinct CDR3 sequences, around 20% of them singletons, with roughly 20% in the top ten. Time point: persistent/refractory GD, antithyroid drugs over 5 years with positive TRAb. From PBMCs, RNA was extracted and then used to make the TCR library. The material was peripheral blood mononuclear cells (PBMCs), obtained when the disease was refractory, from a patient treated with antithyroid drugs. These receptors came from a female donor with Graves disease.

CDR3: CASSPVQGNAGELFF. CDR3 DNA sequence: TGTGCCAGCAGTCCAGTGCAGGGCAACGCCGGGGAGCTGTTTTTT. The chain links TRBV2 to TRBJ2-2; D perhaps matches TRBD1 (5 bases). The CDR3 loop spans 15 amino acids. Trimming cost V 5 bases and J 6 bases, with 16 bases left between them. The germline V gene encodes CDR1 SNHLY and CDR2 FYNNEI. The full variable domain, in which reference TRBV2 and TRBJ2-2 provide the parts outside the CDR3, is EPEVTQTPSHQVTQMGQEVILRCVPISNHLYFYWYRQILGQKVEFLVSFYNNEISEKSEIFDDQFSVERPDGSNFTLKIRSTKLEDSAMYFCASSPVQGNAGELFFGEGSRLTVL.

This clonotype turned up a few times. V is TRBV20-1 and J is TRBJ2-5, with D tentatively TRBD2 (5 bases). The germline V gene encodes CDR1 DFQATT and CDR2 SNEGSKA (reference sequence). Trimming pared 0 bases from V and 1 base from J, leaving 12 bases between. CDR3 length: 15 residues. This CDR3 reads CSAREFGSGQETQYF. For the CDR3, the DNA is TGCAGTGCTAGAGAGTTTGGGAGCGGCCAAGAGACCCAGTACTTC.

This clonotype was counted ten times or more. The genes are TRBV12-3 or TRBV12-4 and TRBJ1-2; TRBD1 matches 7 bases. V trimming: 3 bases; J trimming: 4 bases; junction bases outside the gene matches: 5. CDR3 length: 14 residues. The CDR3, as DNA: TGTGCCAGCAGTTTTGGGACAGTCCTCTATGGCTACACCTTC. This sequence encodes CASSFGTVLYGYTF.

This clonotype was observed many times. The chain combines TRBV12-3 or TRBV12-4 with TRBJ2-7; D is perhaps TRBD1 or TRBD2 (5 bases each). This CDR3 comprises 13 residues. With 5 bases removed from V and 7 bases from J, the gap between germline ends came to 15 bases. The CDR3 DNA sequence: TGTGCCAGCAGTCAGGGACCTTTTCGAGAGCAGTACTTC. This codes for CASSQGPFREQYF.

The table lists this clonotype with a few counts. The V gene is TRBV5-5, the J gene TRBJ1-3; 7 nucleotides line up with TRBD1. The CDR3 totals 14 residues. Looked up from germline, CDR1 is SGHKS and CDR2 is YYEKEE (reference sequence). V shed 0 bases, J shed 5 bases, and the junction held 2 bases outside the gene matches. The CDR3 nucleotides read TGTGCCAGCAGCTTGGAGGGGGCGAGAAACACCATATATTTT. This sequence encodes CASSLEGARNTIYF.

The chain uses TRBV9 and TRBJ1-1; weak D call: TRBD1 (6 bases). The CDR3 covers 13 residues. From germline, CDR1 is SGDLS and CDR2 YYNGEE. The V end was cut by 5 bases, the J end by 7 bases, with 15 bases between. In DNA form, the CDR3 reads TGTGCCAGCAGGGACAGTAGAAGGGTTGAAGCTTTCTTT. Protein sequence: CASRDSRRVEAFF.

The gene calls are TRBV5-4 and TRBJ2-5, with D perhaps TRBD2 (6 bases). With the DNA end fitting TRBJ2-1 better, the J assignment may be wrong. CDR1 is SGHNT and CDR2 is YYREEE in the germline V gene (reference sequence). This CDR3 is built from 13 residues. The CDR3 DNA reads as TGTGCCAGCAGCTCCGGGACTCTGAATGAGCAGTTCTTC. Translated, it gives CASSSGTLNEQFF.

This clonotype turned up a few times. The V and J genes are TRBV5-8 and TRBJ1-1; D remains ambiguous. In germline, CDR1 is SGHTS, CDR2 YDEGEE. V lost 2 bases to trimming and J lost 6 bases, with 11 bases between them. There are 13 residues in the CDR3. The CDR3 nucleotides read TGTGCCAGCAGCTTAGTTAAGTCTGCTGAAGCTTTCTTT. It codes for CASSLVKSAEAFF. Complete variable domain (other parts from reference TRBV5-8 and TRBJ1-1): EAGVTQSPTHLIKTRGQQATLRCSPISGHTSVYWYQQALGLGLQFLLWYDEGEERNRGNFPPRFSGRQFPNYSSELNVNALELEDSALYLCASSLVKSAEAFFGQGTRLTVV.

A remark on this clonotype: This could be a read error, since a much larger clone is one nucleotide away. Written as DNA, the CDR3 is TGTGCCAGCACTACCGGCGGGGGGCTCAATCAGCCCCAGCATTTT. It specifies CASTTGGGLNQPQHF. The J gene is TRBJ1-5, the V gene TRBV2; tentatively, D is TRBD1 (6 bases). This CDR3 region has 15 residues. Germline CDR1 SNHLY, CDR2 FYNNEI. Trimming shortened V by 7 bases and J by 3 bases, and 16 bases separated the two germline ends. The full variable domain, with the rest looked up from reference TRBV2 and TRBJ1-5, is EPEVTQTPSHQVTQMGQEVILRCVPISNHLYFYWYRQILGQKVEFLVSFYNNEISEKSEIFDDQFSVERPDGSNFTLKIRSTKLEDSAMYFCASTTGGGLNQPQHFGDGTRLSIL.

This chain uses TRBV27 with TRBJ2-6, with D unresolved. The CDR3 has 13 amino acids. The ends were cut back, 5 bases at V and 4 bases at J, with 6 bases in the middle. Germline CDR1 and CDR2: MNHEY and SMNVEV (reference sequence). The CDR3 here is CASSVSGANVLTF. DNA for the CDR3: TGTGCCAGCAGTGTGTCCGGGGCCAACGTCCTGACTTTC.